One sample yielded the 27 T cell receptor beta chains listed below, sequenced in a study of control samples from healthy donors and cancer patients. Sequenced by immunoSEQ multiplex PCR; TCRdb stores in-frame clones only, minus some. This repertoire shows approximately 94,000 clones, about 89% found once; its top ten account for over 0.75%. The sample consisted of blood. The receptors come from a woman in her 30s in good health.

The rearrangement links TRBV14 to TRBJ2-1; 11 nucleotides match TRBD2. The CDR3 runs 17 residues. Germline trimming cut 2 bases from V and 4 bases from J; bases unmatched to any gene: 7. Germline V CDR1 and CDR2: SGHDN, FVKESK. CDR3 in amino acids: CASSQPPIAGGYNEQFF. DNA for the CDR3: TGTGCCAGCAGCCAACCCCCCATAGCGGGGGGGTACAATGAGCAGTTCTTC.

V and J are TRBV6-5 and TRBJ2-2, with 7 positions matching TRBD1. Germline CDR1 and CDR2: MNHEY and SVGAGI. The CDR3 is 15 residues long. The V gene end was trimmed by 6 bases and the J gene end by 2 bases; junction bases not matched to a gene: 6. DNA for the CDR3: TGTGCCAGCAGACGCGACAGGGTTAACACCGGGGAGCTGTTTTTT. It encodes CASRRDRVNTGELFF.

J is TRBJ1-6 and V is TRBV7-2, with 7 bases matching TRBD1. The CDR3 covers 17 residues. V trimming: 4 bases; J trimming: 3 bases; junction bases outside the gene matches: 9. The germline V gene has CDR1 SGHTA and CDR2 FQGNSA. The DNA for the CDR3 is TGTGCCAGCAGCTCCTTGGACAGGTCTAGCTATAATTCACCCCTCCACTTT. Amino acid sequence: CASSSLDRSSYNSPLHF.

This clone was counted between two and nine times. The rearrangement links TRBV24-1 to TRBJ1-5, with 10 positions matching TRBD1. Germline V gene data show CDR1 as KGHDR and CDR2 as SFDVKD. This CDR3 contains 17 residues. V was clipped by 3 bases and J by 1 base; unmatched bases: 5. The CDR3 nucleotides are TGTGCCACCAGTGATCGACAGGGGGCGCGGAGCAATCAGCCCCAGCATTTT. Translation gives CATSDRQGARSNQPQHF.

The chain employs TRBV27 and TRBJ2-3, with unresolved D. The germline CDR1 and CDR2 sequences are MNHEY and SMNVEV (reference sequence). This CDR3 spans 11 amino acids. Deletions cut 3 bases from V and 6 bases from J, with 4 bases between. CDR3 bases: TGTGCCAGCAGTTTTTCGGATACGCAGTATTTT. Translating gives CASSFSDTQYF.

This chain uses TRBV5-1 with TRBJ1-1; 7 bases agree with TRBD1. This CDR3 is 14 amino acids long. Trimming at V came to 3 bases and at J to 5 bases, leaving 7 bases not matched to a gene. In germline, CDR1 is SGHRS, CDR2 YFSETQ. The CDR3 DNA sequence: TGCGCCAGCAGCTCGGTGACAGGGTGGACTGAAGCTTTCTTT. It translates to CASSSVTGWTEAFF.

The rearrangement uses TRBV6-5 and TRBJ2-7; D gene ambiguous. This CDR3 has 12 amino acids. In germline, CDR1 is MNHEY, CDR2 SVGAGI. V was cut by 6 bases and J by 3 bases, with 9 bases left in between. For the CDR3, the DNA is TGTGCCAGCAGGACCTTTATCTACGAGCAGTACTTC. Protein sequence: CASRTFIYEQYF.

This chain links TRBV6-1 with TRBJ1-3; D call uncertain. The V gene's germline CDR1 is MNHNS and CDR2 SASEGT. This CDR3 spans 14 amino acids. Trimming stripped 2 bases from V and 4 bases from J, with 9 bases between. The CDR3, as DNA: TGTGCCAGCAGTGAATTGGGGATCGGAAACACCATATATTTT. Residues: CASSELGIGNTIYF.

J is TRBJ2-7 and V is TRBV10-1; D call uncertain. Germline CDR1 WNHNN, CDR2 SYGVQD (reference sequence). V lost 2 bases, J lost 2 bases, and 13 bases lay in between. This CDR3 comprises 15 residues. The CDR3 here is CASSEGITAAYEQYF. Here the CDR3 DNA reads TGCGCCAGCAGTGAGGGAATCACCGCGGCCTACGAGCAGTACTTC.

DNA of the CDR3: TGTGCCAGCAGCCAAGTGGACAGGGGGCGGAAGAACACTGAAGCTTTCTTT. Translation: CASSQVDRGRKNTEAFF. The V gene is TRBV4-2, the J gene TRBJ1-1; 11 nucleotides align to TRBD1. CDR3 length equals 17 residues. Germline V gene data show CDR1 as LGHNA and CDR2 as YNFKEQ. The junction had 5 bases not matched to a gene; V was cut back by 1 base and J by 1 base.

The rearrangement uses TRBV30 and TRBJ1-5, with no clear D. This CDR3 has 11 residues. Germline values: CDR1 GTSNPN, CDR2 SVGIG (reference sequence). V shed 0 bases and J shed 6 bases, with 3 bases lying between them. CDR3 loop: CAWSVPQPQHF. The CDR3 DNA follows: TGTGCCTGGAGTGTCCCTCAGCCCCAGCATTTT.

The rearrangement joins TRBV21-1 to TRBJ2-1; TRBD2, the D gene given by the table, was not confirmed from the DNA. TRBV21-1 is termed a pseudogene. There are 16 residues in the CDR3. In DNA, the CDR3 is TGTGCCAGCAGACTCCTTGGCCTAGTAAGTTGCAATGAGCAGTTCTTC. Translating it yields CASRLLGLVSCNEQFF.

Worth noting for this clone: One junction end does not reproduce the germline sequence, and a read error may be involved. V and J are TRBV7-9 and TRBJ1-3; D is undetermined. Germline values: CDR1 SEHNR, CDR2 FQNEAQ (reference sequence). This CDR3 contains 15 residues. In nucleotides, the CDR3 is TGTGCCAGCAGCGCGGATGTCCTCTCTGGAAACTCCATATATTTT. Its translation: CASSADVLSGNSIYF.

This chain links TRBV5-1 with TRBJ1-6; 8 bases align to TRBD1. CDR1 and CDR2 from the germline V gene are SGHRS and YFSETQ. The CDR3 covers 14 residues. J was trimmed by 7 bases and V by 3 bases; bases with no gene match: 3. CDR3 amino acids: CASSSGQGNSPLHF. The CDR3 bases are TGCGCCAGCAGCTCAGGACAGGGCAATTCACCCCTCCACTTT.

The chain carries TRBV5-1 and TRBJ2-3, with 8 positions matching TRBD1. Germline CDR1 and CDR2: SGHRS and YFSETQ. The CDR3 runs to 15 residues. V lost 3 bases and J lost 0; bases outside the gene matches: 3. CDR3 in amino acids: CASSWTGLSTDTQYF. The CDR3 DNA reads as TGCGCCAGCAGCTGGACAGGGCTAAGCACAGATACGCAGTATTTT. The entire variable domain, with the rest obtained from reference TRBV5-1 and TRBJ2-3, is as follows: KAGVTQTPRYLIKTRGQQVTLSCSPISGHRSVSWYQQTPGQGLQFLFEYFSETQRNKGNFPGRFSGRQFSNSRSEMNVSTLELGDSALYLCASSWTGLSTDTQYFGPGTRLTVL.

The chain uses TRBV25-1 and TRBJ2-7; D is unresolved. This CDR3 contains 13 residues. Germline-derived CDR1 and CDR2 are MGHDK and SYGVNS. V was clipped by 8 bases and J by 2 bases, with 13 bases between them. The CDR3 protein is CASERSATYEQYF. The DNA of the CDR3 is TGTGCCAGCGAGAGGAGTGCCACCTACGAGCAGTACTTC.

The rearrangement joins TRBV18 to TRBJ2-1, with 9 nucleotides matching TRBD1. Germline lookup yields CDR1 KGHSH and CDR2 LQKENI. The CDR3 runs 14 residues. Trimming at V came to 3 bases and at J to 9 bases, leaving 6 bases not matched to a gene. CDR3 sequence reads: CASSPGQGTTEQFF. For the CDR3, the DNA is TGTGCCAGCTCACCGGGACAGGGCACTACTGAGCAGTTCTTC.

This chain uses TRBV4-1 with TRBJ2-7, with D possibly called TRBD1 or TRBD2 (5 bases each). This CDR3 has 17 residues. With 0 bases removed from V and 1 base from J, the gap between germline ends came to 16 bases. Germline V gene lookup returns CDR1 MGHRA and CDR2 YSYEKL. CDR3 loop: CASSQERGRVLSYEQYF. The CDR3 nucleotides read TGCGCCAGCAGCCAAGAGAGGGGTAGGGTATTGTCCTACGAGCAGTACTTC.

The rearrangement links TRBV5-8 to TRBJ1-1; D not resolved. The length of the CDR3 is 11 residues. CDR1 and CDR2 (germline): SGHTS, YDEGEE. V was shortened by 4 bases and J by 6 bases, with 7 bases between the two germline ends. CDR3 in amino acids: CASSRFSEAFF. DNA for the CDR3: TGTGCCAGCAGCCGTTTCTCTGAAGCTTTCTTT.

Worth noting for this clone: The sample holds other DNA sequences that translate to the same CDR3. The CDR3 sequence is CASSSGAGGSYEQYF. The DNA for the CDR3 is TGTGCCAGCAGCTCAGGGGCGGGGGGTTCGTACGAGCAGTACTTC. This chain links TRBV6-5 with TRBJ2-7, with TRBD2 matching 8 bases. The J segment lost 4 bases and the V segment lost 6 bases, leaving 11 bases of the junction unmatched. Germline CDR1 and CDR2: MNHEY and SVGAGI. The CDR3 covers 15 residues.

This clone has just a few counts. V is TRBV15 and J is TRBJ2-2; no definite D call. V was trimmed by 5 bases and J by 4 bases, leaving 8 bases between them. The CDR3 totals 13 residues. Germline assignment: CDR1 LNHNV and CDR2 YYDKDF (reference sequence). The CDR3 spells CATSRVATGELFF. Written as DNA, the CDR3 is TGTGCCACCAGCCGAGTGGCCACCGGGGAGCTGTTTTTT. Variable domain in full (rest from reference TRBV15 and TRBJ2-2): DAMVIQNPRYQVTQFGKPVTLSCSQTLNHNVMYWYQQKSSQAPKLLFHYYDKDFNNEADTPDNFQSRRPNTSFCFLDIRSPGLGDTAMYLCATSRVATGELFFGEGSRLTVL.

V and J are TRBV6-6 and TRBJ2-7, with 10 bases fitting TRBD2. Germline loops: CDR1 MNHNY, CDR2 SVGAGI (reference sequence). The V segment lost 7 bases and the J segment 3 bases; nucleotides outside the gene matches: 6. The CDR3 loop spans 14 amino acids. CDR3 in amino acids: CASTGLAENYEQYF. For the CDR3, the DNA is TGTGCCAGCACCGGACTAGCGGAGAACTACGAGCAGTACTTC.

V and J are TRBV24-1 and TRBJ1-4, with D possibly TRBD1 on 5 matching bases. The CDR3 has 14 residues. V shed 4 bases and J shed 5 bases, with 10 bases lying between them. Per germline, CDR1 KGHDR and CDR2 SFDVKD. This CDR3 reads CATSEAWGNEKLFF. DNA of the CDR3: TGTGCCACCAGTGAGGCCTGGGGCAATGAAAAACTGTTTTTT.

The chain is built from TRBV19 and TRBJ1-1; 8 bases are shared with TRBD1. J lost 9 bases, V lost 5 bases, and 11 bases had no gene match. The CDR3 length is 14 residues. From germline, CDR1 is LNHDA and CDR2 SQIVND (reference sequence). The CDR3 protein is CASSPRTGREKAFF. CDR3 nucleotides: TGTGCCAGTAGTCCGCGGACAGGGAGGGAGAAAGCTTTCTTT.

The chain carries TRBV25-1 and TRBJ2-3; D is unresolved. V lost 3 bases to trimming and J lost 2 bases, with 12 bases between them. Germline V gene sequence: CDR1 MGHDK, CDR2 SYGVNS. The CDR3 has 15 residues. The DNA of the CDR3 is TGTGCCAGCAGTGACAGTGCCACTTTCACAGATACGCAGTATTTT. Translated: CASSDSATFTDTQYF.

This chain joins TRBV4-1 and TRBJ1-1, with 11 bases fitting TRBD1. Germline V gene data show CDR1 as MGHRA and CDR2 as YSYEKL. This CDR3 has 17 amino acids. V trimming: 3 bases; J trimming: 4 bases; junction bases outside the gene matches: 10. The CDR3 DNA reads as TGCGCCAGCAGCCACAGGACAGGGGGCCTCGGAGCCACTGAAGCTTTCTTT. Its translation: CASSHRTGGLGATEAFF.

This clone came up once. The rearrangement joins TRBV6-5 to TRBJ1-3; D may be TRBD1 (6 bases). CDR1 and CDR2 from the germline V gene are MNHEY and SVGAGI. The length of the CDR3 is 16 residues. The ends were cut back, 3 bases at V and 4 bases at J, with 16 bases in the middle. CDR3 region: CASSYRGPGSGNTIYF. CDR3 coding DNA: TGTGCCAGCAGTTATCGGGGGCCTGGTTCCGGAAACACCATATATTTT.